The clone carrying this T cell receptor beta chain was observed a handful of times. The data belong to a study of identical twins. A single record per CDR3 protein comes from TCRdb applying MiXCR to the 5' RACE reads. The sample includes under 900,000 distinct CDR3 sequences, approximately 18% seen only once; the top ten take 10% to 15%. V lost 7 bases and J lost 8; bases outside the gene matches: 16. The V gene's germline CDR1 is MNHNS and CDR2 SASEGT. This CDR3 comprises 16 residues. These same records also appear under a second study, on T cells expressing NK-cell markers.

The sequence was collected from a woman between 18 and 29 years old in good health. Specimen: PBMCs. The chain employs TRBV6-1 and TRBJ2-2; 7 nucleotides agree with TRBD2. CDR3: CASNIFREASLGELFF. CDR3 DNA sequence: TGTGCCAGCAATATCTTTCGGGAGGCGAGTCTTGGGGAGCTGTTTTTT.